This TCR beta chain comes out of a study of PD-1 blockade in classical Hodgkin lymphoma. Study background: A 3 mg/kg intravenous dose of nivolumab was received by patients every 2 weeks.

Study-level points and caveats: According to reports, newly diagnosed patients had lower baseline TCR diversity than healthy donors, and relapsed/refractory patients had lower baseline TCR diversity still. Whereas CD4+ TCR diversity had risen significantly by C4D1, CD8+ TCR diversity had not. Whoever responded completely had baseline diversity much like that seen in newly diagnosed patients.

Profiled with immunoSEQ multiplex PCR; TCRdb holds only in-frame clones, not every one. The sample records 50,000 to 65,000 clones, 91% being singletons. Points on this clone: Its target is unknown.

This sample's time point: cycle 4 day 1 (C4D1), after around six weeks of nivolumab. No patient escaped relapse after autologous stem cell transplantation, and brentuximab vedotin exposure varied. This CDR3 contains 13 residues. Germline assignment: CDR1 SGHDN and CDR2 FVKESK. Trimming shortened V by 2 bases and J by 4 bases, and 8 bases separated the two germline ends. The clonotype comes from a human donor with classical Hodgkin lymphoma. The sequencing used peripheral blood mononuclear cells (PBMCs), collected before the fourth cycle of nivolumab. The rearrangement uses TRBV14 and TRBJ1-1; D is unresolved. DNA for the CDR3: TGTGCCAGCAGCCAACTCCGAGCCACTGAAGCTTTCTTT. Its protein is CASSQLRATEAFF.